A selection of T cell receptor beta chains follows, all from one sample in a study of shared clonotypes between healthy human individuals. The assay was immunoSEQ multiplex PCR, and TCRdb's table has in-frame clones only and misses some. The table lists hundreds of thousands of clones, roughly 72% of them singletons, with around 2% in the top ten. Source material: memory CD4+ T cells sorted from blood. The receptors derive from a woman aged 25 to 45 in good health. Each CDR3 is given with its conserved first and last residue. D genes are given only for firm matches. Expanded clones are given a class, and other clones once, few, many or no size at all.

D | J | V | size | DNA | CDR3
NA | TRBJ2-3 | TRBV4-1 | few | TGCGCCAGCAGCCAAGGGTGGCAAGATACGCAGTATTTT | CASSQGWQDTQYF
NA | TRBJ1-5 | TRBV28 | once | TGTGCCAGCAGTTTGCCGGGAATGTATAGCAATCAGCCCCAGCATTTT | CASSLPGMYSNQPQHF
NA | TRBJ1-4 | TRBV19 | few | TGTGCCAGTAGTCCCCAACAGGGCCGGATGGCTAAACTGTTTTTT | CASSPQQGRMAKLFF
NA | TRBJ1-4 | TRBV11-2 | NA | TGTGCCAGCAGCTTAGAAAGGACAGATAATGAAAAACTGTTTTTT | CASSLERTDNEKLFF
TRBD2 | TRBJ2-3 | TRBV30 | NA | TGTGCCTGGAGTGGGGTGGGAGGGACAGATACGCAGTATTTT | CAWSGVGGTDTQYF
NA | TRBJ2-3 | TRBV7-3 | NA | TGTGCCAGCAGCTTAACGACTGGGGAAGATACGCAGTATTTT | CASSLTTGEDTQYF
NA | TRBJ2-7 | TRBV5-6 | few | TGTGCCAGCAGCTTAACCCAATACGAGCAGTACTTC | CASSLTQYEQYF
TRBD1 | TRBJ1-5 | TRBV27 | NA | TGTGCCAGCACCCCAATCGGGTTGGGGACAGGGGTGCGCAATCAGCCCCAGCATTTT | CASTPIGLGTGVRNQPQHF
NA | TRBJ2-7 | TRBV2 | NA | TGTGCCAGCAGTGAATTTTACGAGCAGTACTTC | CASSEFYEQYF
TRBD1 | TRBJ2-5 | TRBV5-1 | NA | TGCGCCAGCAGCTTGGGAGGTAGGGGGCGCGCGGAGACCCAGTACTTC | CASSLGGRGRAETQYF
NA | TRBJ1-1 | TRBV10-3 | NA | TGTGCCACCCAGACAGTAGGGTTGGGGAACACTGAAGCTTTCTTT | CATQTVGLGNTEAFF
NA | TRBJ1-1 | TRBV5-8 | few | TGTGCCAGCAGCTTGGGGGAGGCGTTCACTGAAGCTTTCTTT | CASSLGEAFTEAFF
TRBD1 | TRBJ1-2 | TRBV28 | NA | TGTGCCAGCAGGCGCCGGGACAGGGGAATTGGCTACACCTTC | CASRRRDRGIGYTF
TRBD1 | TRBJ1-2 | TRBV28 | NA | TGTGCCAGCAGTTCCGGACAGGGTTTAACTGGCTACACCTTC | CASSSGQGLTGYTF
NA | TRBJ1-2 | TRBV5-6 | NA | TGTGCCAGCAGCTTTCGAAGGACTGGAGGCTATGGCTACACCTTC | CASSFRRTGGYGYTF
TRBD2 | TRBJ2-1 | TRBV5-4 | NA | TGTGCCAGCAGCCTTACTAGCGGGAGATCCCCCCTCAATGAGCAGTTCTTC | CASSLTSGRSPLNEQFF
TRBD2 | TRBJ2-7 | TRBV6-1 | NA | TGTGCCAGCATCTCTAGCGGGAGGATACACGAGCAGTACTTC | CASISSGRIHEQYF
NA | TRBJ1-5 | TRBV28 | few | TGTGCCAGCAGTTTGGAACTTCGCAACAATCAGCCCCAGCATTTT | CASSLELRNNQPQHF
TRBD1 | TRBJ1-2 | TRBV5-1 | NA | TGCGCCAGCAGCCAACAGGGGTCTGGCTACACCTTC | CASSQQGSGYTF
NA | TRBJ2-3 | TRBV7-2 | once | TGTGCCAGCTCAGGAGGGCCAGGCGCAGATACGCAGTATTTT | CASSGGPGADTQYF
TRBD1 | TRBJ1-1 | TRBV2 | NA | TGTGCCACCCGGGACAGGGGGACTGAAGCTTTCTTT | CATRDRGTEAFF
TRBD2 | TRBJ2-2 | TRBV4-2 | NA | TGTGCCAGCAGAAATAGCGGGAGAGCGAGCACCGGGGAGCTGTTTTTT | CASRNSGRASTGELFF
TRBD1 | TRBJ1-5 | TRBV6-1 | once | TGTGCCAGCATGAGGACAGGATTCTCATATCAGCCCCAGCATTTT | CASMRTGFSYQPQHF
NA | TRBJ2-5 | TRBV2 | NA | TGTGCCAGCAAAAGGGGAGAGACCCAGTACTTC | CASKRGETQYF
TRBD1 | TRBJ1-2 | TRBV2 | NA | TGTGCCAGCAGCCAGGACAGGGACTATGGCTACACCTTC | CASSQDRDYGYTF
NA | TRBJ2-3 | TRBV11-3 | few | TGTGCCAGCAGCTTAGCGGGGATCACAGATACGCAGTATTTT | CASSLAGITDTQYF
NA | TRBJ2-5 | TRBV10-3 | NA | TGTGCCATCAGTGACAATTCTGAGACCCAGTACTTC | CAISDNSETQYF
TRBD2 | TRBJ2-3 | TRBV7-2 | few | TGTGCCAGCAGCTTACTAGCGGGAGACACAGATACGCAGTATTTT | CASSLLAGDTDTQYF
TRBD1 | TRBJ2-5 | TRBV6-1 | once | TGTGCCAGCAGCTCGACAGGGTGGGGGGAGACCCAGTACTTC | CASSSTGWGETQYF
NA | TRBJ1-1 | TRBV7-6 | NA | TGTGCCAGCAGCCTGAGTATTTCCACTGAAGCTTTCTTT | CASSLSISTEAFF
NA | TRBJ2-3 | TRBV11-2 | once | TGTGCCAGCAGCTCGGGACCCCGCCCCGATACGCAGTATTTT | CASSSGPRPDTQYF
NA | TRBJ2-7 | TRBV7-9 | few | TGTGCCAGCAGCTTGGAGGGAGCCCTCTACGAGCAGTACTTC | CASSLEGALYEQYF
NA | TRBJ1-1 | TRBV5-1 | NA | TGCGCCAGCAGTCGGTCCGGGGCGAACACTGAAGCTTTCTTT | CASSRSGANTEAFF
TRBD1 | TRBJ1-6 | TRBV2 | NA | TGTGCCAGCTTTTGGGACAGGGAGAATTCACCCCTCCACTTT | CASFWDRENSPLHF
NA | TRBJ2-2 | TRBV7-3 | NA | TGTGCCAGCAGCGATGCTGGCAAAAGTTCCCTGAACACCGGGGAGCTGTTTTTT | CASSDAGKSSLNTGELFF
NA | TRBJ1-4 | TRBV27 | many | TGTGCCAGCAGTTTACAAGGGAGTGAAAAACTGTTTTTT | CASSLQGSEKLFF
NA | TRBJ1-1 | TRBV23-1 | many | TGCGCCAGCAGTCAGGGGGGGCTGAACACTGAAGCTTTCTTT | CASSQGGLNTEAFF
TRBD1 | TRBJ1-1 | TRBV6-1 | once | TGTGCCAGCAGTGAACTAAGGGGGCGGGTCACTGAAGCTTTCTTT | CASSELRGRVTEAFF
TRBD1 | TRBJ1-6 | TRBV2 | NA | TGTGCCAGCAGTGACAGGGGGCCGTTTAATTCACCCCTCCACTTT | CASSDRGPFNSPLHF
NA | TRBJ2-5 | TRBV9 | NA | TGTGCCAGCAGCGTAGGCGGGAACTACCAAGAGACCCAGTACTTC | CASSVGGNYQETQYF
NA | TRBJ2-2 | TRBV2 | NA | TGTGCCAGCAGTGAACTGACAGGGAACACCGGGGAGCTGTTTTTT | CASSELTGNTGELFF
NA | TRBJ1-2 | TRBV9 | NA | TGTGCCAGCAGCGTTGCGAGGGGTGGCTACACCTTC | CASSVARGGYTF
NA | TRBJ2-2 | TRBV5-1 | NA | TGCGCCAGCAGCGTTCTCAGGGGGAACACCGGGGAGCTGTTTTTT | CASSVLRGNTGELFF
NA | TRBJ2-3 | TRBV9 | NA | TGTGCCAGCAGCGTGGCATACACAGATACGCAGTATTTT | CASSVAYTDTQYF
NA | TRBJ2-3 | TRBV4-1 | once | TGCGCCAGCGCCAGGTCGGAAACAGATACGCAGTATTTT | CASARSETDTQYF
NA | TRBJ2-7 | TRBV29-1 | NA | TGCAGCGTAGTGATAGCGGCTCTCTCCTACGAGCAGTACTTC | CSVVIAALSYEQYF
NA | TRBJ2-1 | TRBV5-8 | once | TGTGCCAGCAGCCGTCGTGCTGAGCAGTTCTTC | CASSRRAEQFF
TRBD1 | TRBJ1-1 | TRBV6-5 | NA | TGTGCCAGCAGTAGACAGGGGGACACTGAAGCTTTCTTT | CASSRQGDTEAFF
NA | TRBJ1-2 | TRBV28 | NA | TGTGCCAGCACTATTAGGGGGGGGCTAAACTATGGCTACACCTTC | CASTIRGGLNYGYTF
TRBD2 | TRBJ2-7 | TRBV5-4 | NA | TGTGCCAGCAGCTTGGTGGGACTAGCGGGGAGCTCCTACGAGCAGTACTTC | CASSLVGLAGSSYEQYF
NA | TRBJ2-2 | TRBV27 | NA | TGTGCCAGCAGTTTATTGGTGACAGCTCTCCGCGGGGAGCTGTTTTTT | CASSLLVTALRGELFF
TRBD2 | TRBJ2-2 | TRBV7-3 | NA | TGTGCCAGCAGTCCCGGACTAGCGGGAGTCGGCACCGGGGAGCTGTTTTTT | CASSPGLAGVGTGELFF
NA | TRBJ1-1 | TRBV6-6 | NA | TGTGCCAGCAGTGGACATATGAACACTGAAGCTTTCTTT | CASSGHMNTEAFF
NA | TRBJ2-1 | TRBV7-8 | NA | TGTGCCAGCAGCTTAGCCGCTGAGGGGGGCAATGAGCAGTTCTTC | CASSLAAEGGNEQFF
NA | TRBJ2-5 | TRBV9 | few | TGTGCCAGCAGCGTAGTCCGGGGGCCCCAAGAGACCCAGTACTTC | CASSVVRGPQETQYF
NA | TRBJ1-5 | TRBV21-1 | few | TGTGCCAGCTGCAAAGTATTCGACGGGCCCCAGCATTTT | CASCKVFDGPQHF
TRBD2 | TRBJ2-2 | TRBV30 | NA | TGTGCCTGGGCTGGGGGACTAGCGGGAGTCCACACCGGGGAGCTGTTTTTT | CAWAGGLAGVHTGELFF